This TCR beta chain was recovered during a study of T cells in Graves' hyperthyroidism and ophthalmopathy. RNA transcripts yielded amplified TCR beta CDR3 regions. Initially, a first-round RT-PCR of the TCR CDR3 employed the HTBI primer set. TCRdb redid the calling of the multiplex PCR reads with MiXCR, one entry per CDR3 protein. The sample consists of 550,000 to 600,000 distinct CDR3 sequences, 14% of them appearing once. Germline V gene data show CDR1 as MNHEY and CDR2 as SVGEGT. This CDR3 comprises 16 residues. V was cut by 7 bases and J by 1 base, with 19 bases left in between. This clonotype was counted many times.

This chain connects TRBV6-2 or TRBV6-3 to TRBJ1-1, with D possibly being TRBD1 (5 bases). Material: blood. This sequence was found in a woman in her late teens or twenties with Graves' ophthalmopathy. The CDR3 bases are TGTGCCAGCAAGCCACAGTGGAGGGGTAAGAACACTGAAGCTTTCTTT. Its translation: CASKPQWRGKNTEAFF.